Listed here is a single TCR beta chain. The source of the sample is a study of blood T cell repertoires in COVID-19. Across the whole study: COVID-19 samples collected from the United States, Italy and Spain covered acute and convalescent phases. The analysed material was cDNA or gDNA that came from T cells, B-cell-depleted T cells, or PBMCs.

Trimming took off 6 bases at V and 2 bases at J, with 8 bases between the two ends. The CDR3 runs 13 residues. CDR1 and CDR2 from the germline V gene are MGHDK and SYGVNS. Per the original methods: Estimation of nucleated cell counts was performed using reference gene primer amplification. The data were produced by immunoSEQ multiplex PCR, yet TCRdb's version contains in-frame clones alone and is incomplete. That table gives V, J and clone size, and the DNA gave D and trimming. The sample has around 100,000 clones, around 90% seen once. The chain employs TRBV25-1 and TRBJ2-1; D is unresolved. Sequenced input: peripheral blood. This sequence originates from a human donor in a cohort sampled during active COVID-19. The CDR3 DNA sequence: TGTGCCAGCAGCCCAGGTCCCTACAATGAGCAGTTCTTC. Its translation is CASSPGPYNEQFF.